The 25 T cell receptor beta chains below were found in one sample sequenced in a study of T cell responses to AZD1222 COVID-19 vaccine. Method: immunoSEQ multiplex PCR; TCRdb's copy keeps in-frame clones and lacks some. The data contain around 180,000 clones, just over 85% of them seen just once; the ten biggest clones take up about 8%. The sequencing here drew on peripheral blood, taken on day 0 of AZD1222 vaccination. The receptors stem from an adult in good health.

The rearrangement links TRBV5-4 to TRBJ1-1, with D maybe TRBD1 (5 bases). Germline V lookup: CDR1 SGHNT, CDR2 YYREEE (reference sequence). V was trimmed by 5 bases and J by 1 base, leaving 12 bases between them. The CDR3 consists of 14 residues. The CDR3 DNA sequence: TGTGCCAGCAGTCCCGGGACTGCGAACACTGAAGCTTTCTTT. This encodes CASSPGTANTEAFF.

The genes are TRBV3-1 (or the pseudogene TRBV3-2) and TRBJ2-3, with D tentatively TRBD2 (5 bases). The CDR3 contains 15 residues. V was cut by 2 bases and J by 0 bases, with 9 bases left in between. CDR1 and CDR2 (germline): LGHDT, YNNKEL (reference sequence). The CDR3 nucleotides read TGTGCCAGCAGCCAAAGGGCGGGTAGCACAGATACGCAGTATTTT. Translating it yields CASSQRAGSTDTQYF.

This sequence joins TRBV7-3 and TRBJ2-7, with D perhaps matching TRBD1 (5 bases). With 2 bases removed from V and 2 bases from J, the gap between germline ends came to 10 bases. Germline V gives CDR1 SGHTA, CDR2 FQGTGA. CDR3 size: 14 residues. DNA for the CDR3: TGTGCCAGCAGCTTACAGGGTGGGGCCTACGAGCAGTACTTC. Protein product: CASSLQGGAYEQYF.

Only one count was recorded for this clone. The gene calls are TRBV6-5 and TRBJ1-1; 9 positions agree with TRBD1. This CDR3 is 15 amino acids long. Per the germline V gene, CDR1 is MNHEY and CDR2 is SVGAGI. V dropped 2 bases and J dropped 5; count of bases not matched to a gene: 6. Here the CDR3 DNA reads TGTGCCAGCAGTTACGGAACAGGGGGCATGACTGAAGCTTTCTTT. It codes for CASSYGTGGMTEAFF.

CDR3 DNA sequence: TGTGCCAGTAGTATAGATCGGGCCGGGACAGGCAATTCACCCCTCCACTTT. The encoded protein is CASSIDRAGTGNSPLHF. The chain links TRBV19 to TRBJ1-6; 8 nucleotides align to TRBD1. Germline V lookup: CDR1 LNHDA, CDR2 SQIVND (reference sequence). The CDR3 contains 17 residues. V shed 0 bases, J shed 7 bases, and the junction held 8 bases outside the gene matches.

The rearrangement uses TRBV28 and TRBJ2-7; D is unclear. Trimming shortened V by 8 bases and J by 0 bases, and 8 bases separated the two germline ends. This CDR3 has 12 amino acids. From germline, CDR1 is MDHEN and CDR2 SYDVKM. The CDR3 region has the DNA TGTGCCAGCGGGGTGGGCTCCTACGAGCAGTACTTC. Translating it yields CASGVGSYEQYF.

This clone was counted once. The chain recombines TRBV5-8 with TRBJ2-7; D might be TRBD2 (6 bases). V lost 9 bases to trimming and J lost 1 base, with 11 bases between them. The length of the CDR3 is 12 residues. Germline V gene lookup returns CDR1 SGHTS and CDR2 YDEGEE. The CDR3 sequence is CANGRQSYEQYF. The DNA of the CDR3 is TGTGCCAACGGGAGACAGTCCTACGAGCAGTACTTC. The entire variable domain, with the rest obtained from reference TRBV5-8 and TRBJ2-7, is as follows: EAGVTQSPTHLIKTRGQQATLRCSPISGHTSVYWYQQALGLGLQFLLWYDEGEERNRGNFPPRFSGRQFPNYSSELNVNALELEDSALYLCANGRQSYEQYFGPGTRLTVT.

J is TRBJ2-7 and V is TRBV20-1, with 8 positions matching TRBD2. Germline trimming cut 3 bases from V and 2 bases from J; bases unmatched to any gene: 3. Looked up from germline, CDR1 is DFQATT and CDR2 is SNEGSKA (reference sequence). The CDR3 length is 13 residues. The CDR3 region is CSASSGATYEQYF. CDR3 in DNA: TGCAGTGCTAGTAGCGGGGCGACCTACGAGCAGTACTTC.

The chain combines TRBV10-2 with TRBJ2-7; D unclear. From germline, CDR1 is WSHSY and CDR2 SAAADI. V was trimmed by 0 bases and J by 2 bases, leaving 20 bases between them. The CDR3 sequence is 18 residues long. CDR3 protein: CASSESKGLRRVPYEQYF. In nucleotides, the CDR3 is TGCGCCAGCAGTGAGTCGAAGGGTCTAAGGAGAGTGCCCTACGAGCAGTACTTC.

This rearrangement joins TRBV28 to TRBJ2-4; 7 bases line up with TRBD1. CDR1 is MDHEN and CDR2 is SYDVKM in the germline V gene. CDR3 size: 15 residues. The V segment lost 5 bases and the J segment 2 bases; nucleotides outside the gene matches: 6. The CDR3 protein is CASSPLGGPKNIQYF. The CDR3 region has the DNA TGTGCCAGCAGTCCCTTAGGGGGCCCCAAAAACATTCAGTACTTC. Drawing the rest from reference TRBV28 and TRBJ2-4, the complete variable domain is DVKVTQSSRYLVKRTGEKVFLECVQDMDHENMFWYRQDPGLGLRLIYFSYDVKMKEKGDIPEGYSVSREKKERFSLILESASTNQTSMYLCASSPLGGPKNIQYFGAGTRLSVL.

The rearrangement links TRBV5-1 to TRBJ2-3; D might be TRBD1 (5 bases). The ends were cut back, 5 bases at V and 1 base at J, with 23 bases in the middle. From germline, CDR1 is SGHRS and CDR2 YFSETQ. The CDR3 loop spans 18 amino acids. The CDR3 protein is CASRTPLGRGKGTDTQYF. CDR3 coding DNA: TGCGCCAGCAGGACGCCCCTAGGAAGGGGCAAGGGCACAGATACGCAGTATTTT.

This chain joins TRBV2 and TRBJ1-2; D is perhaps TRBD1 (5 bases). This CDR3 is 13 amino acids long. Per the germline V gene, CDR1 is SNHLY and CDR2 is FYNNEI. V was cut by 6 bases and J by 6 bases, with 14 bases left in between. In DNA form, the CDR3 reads TGTGCCAGCAGGGTGCGTATAGGGGATGGCTACACCTTC. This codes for CASRVRIGDGYTF.

CDR3 nucleotide sequence: TGTGCCAGCAGCCAACCCCCGGGACAATATAGCAATCAGCCCCAGCATTTT. It translates to CASSQPPGQYSNQPQHF. The rearrangement joins TRBV3-1 (or the pseudogene TRBV3-2) to TRBJ1-5; possibly TRBD1 for D (6 bases). Trimming left V 2 bases short and J 0 bases short, with 14 bases between. The CDR3 length is 17 residues. Per the germline V gene, CDR1 is LGHDT and CDR2 is YNNKEL (reference sequence).

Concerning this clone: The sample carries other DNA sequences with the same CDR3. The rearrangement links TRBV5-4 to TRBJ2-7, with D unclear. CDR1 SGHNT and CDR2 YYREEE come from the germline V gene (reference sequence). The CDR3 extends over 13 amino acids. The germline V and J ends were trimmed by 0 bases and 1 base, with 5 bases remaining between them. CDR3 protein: CASSLEVSYEQYF. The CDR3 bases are TGTGCCAGCAGCTTGGAGGTATCCTACGAGCAGTACTTC.

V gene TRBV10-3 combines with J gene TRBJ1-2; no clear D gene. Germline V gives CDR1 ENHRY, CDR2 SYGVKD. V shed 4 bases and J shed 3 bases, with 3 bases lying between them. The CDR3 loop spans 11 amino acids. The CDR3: CAISGDYGYTF. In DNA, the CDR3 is TGTGCCATCAGTGGAGACTATGGCTACACCTTC.

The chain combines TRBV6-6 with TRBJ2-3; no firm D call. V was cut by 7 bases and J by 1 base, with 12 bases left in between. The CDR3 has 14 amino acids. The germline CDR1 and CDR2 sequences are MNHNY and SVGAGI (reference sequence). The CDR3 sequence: CASKRPGRTDTQYF. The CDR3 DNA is TGTGCCAGCAAACGCCCTGGACGCACAGATACGCAGTATTTT.

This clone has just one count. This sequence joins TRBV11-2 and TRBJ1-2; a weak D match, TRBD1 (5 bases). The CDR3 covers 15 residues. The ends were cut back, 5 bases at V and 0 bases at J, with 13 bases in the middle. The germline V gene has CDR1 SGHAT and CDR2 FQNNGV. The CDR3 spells CASSRGVDSNYGYTF. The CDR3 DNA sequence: TGTGCCAGCAGCAGAGGGGTAGACTCTAACTATGGCTACACCTTC.

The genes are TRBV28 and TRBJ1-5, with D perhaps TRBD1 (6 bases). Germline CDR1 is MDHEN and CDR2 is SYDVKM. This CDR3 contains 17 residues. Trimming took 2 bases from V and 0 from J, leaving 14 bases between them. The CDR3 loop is CASSLATTGYSNQPQHF. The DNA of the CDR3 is TGTGCCAGCAGTTTAGCTACTACAGGGTATAGCAATCAGCCCCAGCATTTT.

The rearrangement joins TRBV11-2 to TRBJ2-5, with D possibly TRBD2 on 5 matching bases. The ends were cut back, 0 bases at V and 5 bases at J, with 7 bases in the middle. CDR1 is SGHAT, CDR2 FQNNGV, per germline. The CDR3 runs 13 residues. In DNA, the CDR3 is TGTGCCAGCAGCTTAGAGGGCGGGGAGACCCAGTACTTC. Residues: CASSLEGGETQYF.

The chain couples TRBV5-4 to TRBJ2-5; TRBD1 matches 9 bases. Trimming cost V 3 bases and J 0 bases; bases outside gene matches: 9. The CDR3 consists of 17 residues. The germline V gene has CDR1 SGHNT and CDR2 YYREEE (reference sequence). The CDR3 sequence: CASSSPKQGAYQETQYF. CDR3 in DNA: TGTGCCAGCAGCTCCCCGAAACAGGGGGCTTACCAAGAGACCCAGTACTTC.

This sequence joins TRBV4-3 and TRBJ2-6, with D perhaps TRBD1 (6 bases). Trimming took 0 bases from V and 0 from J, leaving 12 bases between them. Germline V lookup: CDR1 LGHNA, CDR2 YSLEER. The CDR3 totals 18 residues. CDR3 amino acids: CASSQEQGTPSGANVLTF. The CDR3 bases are TGCGCCAGCAGCCAAGAGCAGGGGACCCCCTCTGGGGCCAACGTCCTGACTTTC.

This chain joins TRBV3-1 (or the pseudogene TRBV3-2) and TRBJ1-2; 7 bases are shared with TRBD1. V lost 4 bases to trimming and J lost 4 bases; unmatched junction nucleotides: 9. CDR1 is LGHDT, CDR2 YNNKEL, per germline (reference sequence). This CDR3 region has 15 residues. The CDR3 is CASSRGGQTSYGYTF. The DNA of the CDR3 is TGTGCCAGCAGCCGGGGGGGACAGACCTCCTATGGCTACACCTTC.

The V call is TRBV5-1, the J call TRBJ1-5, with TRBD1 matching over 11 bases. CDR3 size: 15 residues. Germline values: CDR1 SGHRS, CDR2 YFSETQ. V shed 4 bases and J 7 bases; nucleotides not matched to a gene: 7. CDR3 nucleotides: TGCGCCAGCAGCCTGGACAGGGGGCGCGGGCAGCCCCAGCATTTT. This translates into CASSLDRGRGQPQHF.

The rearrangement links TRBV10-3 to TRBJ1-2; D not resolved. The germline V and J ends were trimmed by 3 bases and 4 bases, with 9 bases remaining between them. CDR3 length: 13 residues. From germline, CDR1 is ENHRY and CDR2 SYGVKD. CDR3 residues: CAISDEDLYGYTF. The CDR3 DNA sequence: TGTGCCATCAGTGATGAGGACCTCTATGGCTACACCTTC.

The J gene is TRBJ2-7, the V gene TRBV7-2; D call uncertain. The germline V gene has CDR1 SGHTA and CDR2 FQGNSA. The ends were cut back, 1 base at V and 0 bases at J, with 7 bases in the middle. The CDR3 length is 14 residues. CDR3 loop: CASSLELNSYEQYF. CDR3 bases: TGTGCCAGCAGCTTAGAACTGAACTCCTACGAGCAGTACTTC.